Sequencing of this T cell receptor beta chain was carried out in a study of blood T cell repertoires in COVID-19. The CDR3 totals 14 residues. CDR1 SGHRS and CDR2 YFSETQ come from the germline V gene. V was trimmed by 2 bases and J by 6 bases, leaving 15 bases between them. Recruitment covered about 26 US areas and drew participants whose ages spanned about 18 to 95 years. Symptom resolution, clearance, or two negative PCRs marked the recovered donors of Cohort 3. Clones were read by immunoSEQ multiplex PCR, and TCRdb kept only the in-frame ones, dropping some. The repertoire has a few hundred thousand clones, roughly nine tenths of them found once; the top ten carry approximately 1%.

This receptor was identified in a man aged 18 to 30 who had recovered from COVID-19. The sequencing input was PBMCs or T cells enriched from blood (not recorded which). This chain links TRBV5-1 with TRBJ2-7, with D unresolved. CDR3 sequence: CASSFGMRPGEQYF. In DNA form, the CDR3 reads TGCGCCAGCAGCTTTGGTATGCGGCCCGGCGAGCAGTACTTC.